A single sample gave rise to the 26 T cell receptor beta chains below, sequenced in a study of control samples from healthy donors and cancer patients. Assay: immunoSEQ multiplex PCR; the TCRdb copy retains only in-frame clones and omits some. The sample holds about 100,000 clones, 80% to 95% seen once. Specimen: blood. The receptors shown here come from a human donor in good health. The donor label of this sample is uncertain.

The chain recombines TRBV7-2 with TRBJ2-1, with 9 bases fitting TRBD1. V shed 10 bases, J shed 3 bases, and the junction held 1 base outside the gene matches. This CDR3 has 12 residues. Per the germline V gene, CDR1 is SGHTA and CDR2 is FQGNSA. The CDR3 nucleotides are TGTGCCACGGGACAGGGCTACAATGAGCAGTTCTTC. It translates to CATGQGYNEQFF.

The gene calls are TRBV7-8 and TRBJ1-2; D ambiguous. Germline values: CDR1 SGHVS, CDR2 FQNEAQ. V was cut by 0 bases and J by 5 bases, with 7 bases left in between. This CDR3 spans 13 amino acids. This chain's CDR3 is CASSLARGYGYTF. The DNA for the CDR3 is TGTGCCAGCAGCTTAGCGCGAGGTTATGGCTACACCTTC.

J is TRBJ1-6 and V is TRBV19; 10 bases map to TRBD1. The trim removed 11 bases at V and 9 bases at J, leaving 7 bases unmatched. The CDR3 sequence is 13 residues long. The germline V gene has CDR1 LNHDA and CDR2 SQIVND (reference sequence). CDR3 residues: CAVSTGGSSPLHF. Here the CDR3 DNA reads TGTGCCGTATCGACAGGGGGCAGTTCACCCCTCCACTTT.

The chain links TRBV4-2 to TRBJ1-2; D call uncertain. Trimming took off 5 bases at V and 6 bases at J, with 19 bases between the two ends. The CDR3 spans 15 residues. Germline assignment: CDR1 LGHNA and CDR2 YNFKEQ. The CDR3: CASSSTGKEGDGYTF. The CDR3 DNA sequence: TGTGCCAGCAGCAGCACGGGGAAGGAGGGAGATGGCTACACCTTC.

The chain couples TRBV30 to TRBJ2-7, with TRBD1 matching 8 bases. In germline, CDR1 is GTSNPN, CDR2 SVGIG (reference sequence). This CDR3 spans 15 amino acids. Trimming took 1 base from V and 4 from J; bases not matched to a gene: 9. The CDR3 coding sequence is TGTGCCTGGAGTGGGTCAAACAGGGGGTTGTACGAGCAGTACTTC. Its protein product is CAWSGSNRGLYEQYF.

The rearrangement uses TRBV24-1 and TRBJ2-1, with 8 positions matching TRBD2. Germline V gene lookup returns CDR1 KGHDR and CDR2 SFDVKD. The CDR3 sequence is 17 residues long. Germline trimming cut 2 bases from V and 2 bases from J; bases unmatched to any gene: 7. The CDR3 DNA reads TGTGCCACCAGTGATTCCGTCCAGCGGGGGCCCTACAATGAGCAGTTCTTC. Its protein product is CATSDSVQRGPYNEQFF.

The CDR3 reads CASSYQGAATNEKLFF. CDR3 bases: TGTGCCAGCAGTTATCAGGGGGCGGCAACTAATGAAAAACTGTTTTTT. V usage is TRBV6-2 or TRBV6-3 and J usage is TRBJ1-4, with TRBD1 matching 8 bases. This CDR3 is built from 16 residues. In germline, CDR1 is MNHEY, CDR2 SVGEGT. With 3 bases clipped from V and 0 bases from J, the junction kept 3 bases outside the gene matches.

The CDR3 loop reads CSVGTGNNEQFF. The CDR3 DNA reads as TGCAGCGTGGGGACAGGGAACAATGAGCAGTTCTTC. This sequence joins TRBV29-1 and TRBJ2-1; 9 bases match TRBD1. This CDR3 has 12 residues. V was pared by 6 bases and J by 5 bases, with 2 bases of the junction left unmatched. Germline V lookup: CDR1 SQVTM, CDR2 ANQGSEA.

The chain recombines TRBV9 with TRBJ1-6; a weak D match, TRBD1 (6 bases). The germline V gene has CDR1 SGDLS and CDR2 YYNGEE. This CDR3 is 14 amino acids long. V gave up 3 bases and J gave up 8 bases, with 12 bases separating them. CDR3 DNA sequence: TGTGCCAGCAGCGCGGACAACAGGGATTCACCCCTCCACTTT. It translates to CASSADNRDSPLHF.

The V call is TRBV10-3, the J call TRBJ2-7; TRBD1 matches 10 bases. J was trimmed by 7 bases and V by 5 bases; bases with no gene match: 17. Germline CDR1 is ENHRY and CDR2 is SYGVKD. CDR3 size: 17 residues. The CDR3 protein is CAISLRDRGDPGGEQYF. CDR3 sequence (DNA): TGTGCCATCAGTCTCCGGGACAGGGGAGATCCTGGAGGAGAGCAGTACTTC.

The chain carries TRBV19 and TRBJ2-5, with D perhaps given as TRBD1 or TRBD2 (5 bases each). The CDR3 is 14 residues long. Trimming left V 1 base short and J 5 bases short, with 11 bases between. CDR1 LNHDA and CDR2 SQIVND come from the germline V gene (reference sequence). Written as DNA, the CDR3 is TGTGCCAGTAGTATAGTGTGGGGCGGGGAGACCCAGTACTTC. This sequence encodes CASSIVWGGETQYF.

CDR3 in amino acids: CASTTEAGGGEQYF. DNA for the CDR3: TGTGCCAGCACCACTGAGGCTGGTGGCGGAGAGCAGTACTTC. The V call is TRBV27, the J call TRBJ2-7; no reliable D call. CDR1 is MNHEY, CDR2 SMNVEV, per germline (reference sequence). This CDR3 region has 14 residues. The V end lost 7 bases, the J end lost 7 bases, and 20 bases lay between the germline ends.

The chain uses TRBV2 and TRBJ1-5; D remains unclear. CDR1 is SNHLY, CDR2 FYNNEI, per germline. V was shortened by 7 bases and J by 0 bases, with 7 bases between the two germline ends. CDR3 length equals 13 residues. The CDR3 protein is CASKGVSNQPQHF. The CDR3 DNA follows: TGTGCCAGCAAGGGAGTTAGCAATCAGCCCCAGCATTTT.

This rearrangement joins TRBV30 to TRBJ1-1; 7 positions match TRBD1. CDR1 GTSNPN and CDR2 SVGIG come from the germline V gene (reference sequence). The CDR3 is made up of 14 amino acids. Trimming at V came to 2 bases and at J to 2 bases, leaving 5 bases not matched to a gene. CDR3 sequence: CAWSPGTVNTEAFF. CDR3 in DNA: TGTGCCTGGAGTCCCGGGACAGTCAACACTGAAGCTTTCTTT.

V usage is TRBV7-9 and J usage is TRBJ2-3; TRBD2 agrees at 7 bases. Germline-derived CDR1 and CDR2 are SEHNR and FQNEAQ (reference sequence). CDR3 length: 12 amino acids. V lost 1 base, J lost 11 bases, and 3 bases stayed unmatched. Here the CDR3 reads CASSLGLAEQYF. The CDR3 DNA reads TGTGCCAGCAGCTTAGGTCTAGCGGAGCAGTATTTT.

The CDR3 loop reads CASSLVRGNTEAFF. The CDR3 DNA reads TGCGCCAGCAGCTTGGTCCGGGGAAACACTGAAGCTTTCTTT. The chain couples TRBV5-1 to TRBJ1-1, with unresolved D. This CDR3 has 14 amino acids. Trimming cost V 0 bases and J 2 bases, with 8 bases left between them. Germline-derived CDR1 and CDR2 are SGHRS and YFSETQ. Full variable domain (rest looked up from reference TRBV5-1 and TRBJ1-1): KAGVTQTPRYLIKTRGQQVTLSCSPISGHRSVSWYQQTPGQGLQFLFEYFSETQRNKGNFPGRFSGRQFSNSRSEMNVSTLELGDSALYLCASSLVRGNTEAFFGQGTRLTVV.

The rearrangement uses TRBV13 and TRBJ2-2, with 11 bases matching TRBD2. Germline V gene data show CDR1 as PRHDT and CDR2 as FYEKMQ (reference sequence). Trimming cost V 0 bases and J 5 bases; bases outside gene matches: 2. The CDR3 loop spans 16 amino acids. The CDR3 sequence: CASSLGLAGDTGELFF. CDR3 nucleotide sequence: TGTGCCAGCAGCTTAGGACTAGCGGGGGATACCGGGGAGCTGTTTTTT.

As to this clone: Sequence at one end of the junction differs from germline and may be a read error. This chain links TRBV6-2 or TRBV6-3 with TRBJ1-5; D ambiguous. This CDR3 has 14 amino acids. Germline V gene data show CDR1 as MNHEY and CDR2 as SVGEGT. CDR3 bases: TGTGCCAGCAGTCACCTGACGGATGATCAACCCCAGCATTTT. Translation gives CASSHLTDDQPQHF.

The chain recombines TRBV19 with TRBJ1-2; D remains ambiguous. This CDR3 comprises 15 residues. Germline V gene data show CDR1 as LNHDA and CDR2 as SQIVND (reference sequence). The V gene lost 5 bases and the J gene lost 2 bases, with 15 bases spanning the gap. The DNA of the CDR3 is TGTGCCAGTAGTTTAGTAGGACGAGCCAACTATGGCTACACCTTC. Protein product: CASSLVGRANYGYTF. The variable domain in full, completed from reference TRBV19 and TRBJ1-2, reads DGGITQSPKYLFRKEGQNVTLSCEQNLNHDAMYWYRQDPGQGLRLIYYSQIVNDFQKGDIAEGYSVSREKKESFPLTVTSAQKNPTAFYLCASSLVGRANYGYTFGSGTRLTVV.

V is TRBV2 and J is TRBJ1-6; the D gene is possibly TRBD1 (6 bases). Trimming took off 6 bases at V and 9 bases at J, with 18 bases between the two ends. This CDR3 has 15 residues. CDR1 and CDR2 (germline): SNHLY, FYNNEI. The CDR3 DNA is TGTGCCAGCAGCCCCGGGACATTCACCAGTTCACCCCTCCACTTT. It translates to CASSPGTFTSSPLHF.

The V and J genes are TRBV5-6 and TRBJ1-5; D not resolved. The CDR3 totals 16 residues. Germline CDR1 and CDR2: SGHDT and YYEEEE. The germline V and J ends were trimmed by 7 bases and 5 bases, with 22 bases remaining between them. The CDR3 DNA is TGTGCCAGCTTCCGCCGAGGGATCAGAGGTGATCAGCCCCAGCATTTT. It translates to CASFRRGIRGDQPQHF.

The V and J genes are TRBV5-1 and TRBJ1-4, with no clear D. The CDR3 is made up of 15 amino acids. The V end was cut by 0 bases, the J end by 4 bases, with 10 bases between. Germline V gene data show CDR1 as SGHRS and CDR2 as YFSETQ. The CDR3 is CASSLGQQYNEKLFF. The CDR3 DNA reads TGCGCCAGCAGCTTGGGCCAGCAGTATAATGAAAAACTGTTTTTT. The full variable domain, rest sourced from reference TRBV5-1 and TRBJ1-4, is KAGVTQTPRYLIKTRGQQVTLSCSPISGHRSVSWYQQTPGQGLQFLFEYFSETQRNKGNFPGRFSGRQFSNSRSEMNVSTLELGDSALYLCASSLGQQYNEKLFFGSGTQLSVL.

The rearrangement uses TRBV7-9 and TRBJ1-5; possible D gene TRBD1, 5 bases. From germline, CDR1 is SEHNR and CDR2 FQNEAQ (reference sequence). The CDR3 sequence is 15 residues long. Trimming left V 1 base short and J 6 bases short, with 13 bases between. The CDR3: CASSLGGGGSQPQHF. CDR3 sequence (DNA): TGTGCCAGCAGCTTAGGCGGGGGGGGGTCTCAGCCCCAGCATTTT.

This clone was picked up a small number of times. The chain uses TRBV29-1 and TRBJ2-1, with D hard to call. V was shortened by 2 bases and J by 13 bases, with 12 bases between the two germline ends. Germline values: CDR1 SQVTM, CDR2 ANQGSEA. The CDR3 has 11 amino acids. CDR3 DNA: TGCAGCGTTGAATTCGAGACGGTACAGTTCTTC. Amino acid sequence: CSVEFETVQFF.

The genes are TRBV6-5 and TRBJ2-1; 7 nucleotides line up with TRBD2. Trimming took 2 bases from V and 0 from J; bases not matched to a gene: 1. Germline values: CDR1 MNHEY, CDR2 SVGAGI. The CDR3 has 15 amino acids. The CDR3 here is CASSYGGSSYNEQFF. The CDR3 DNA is TGTGCCAGCAGTTACGGCGGGAGCTCCTACAATGAGCAGTTCTTC.

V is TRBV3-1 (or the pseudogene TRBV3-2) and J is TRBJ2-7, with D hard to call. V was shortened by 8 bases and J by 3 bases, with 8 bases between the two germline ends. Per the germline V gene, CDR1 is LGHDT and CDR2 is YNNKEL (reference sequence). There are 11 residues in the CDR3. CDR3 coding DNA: TGTGCCAGCGGGTCCGGCTACGAGCAGTACGTC. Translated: CASGSGYEQYV.